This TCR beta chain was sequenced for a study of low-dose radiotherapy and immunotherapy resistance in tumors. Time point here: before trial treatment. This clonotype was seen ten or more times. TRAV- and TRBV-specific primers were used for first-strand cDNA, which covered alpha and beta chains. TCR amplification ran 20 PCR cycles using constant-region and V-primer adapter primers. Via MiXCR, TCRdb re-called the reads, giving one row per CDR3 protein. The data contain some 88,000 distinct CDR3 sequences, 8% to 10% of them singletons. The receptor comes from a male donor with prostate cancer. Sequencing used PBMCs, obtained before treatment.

This chain's CDR3 is CASSLGASRETQYF. CDR3 sequence (DNA): TGCGCCAGCAGCTTGGGGGCTAGCCGAGAGACCCAGTACTTC. This sequence joins TRBV5-1 and TRBJ2-5, with D possibly matching TRBD2 (5 bases). With 0 bases removed from V and 4 bases from J, the gap between germline ends came to 10 bases. CDR1 and CDR2 from the germline V gene are SGHRS and YFSETQ. CDR3 length equals 14 residues.